This record covers a single T cell receptor (beta chain). The sample originates from a study of blood T cell repertoires in COVID-19. Overall study context: COVID-19 samples, acute and convalescent, were from the United States, Italy and Spain. Sample material is recorded as cDNA or gDNA derived from T cells, B-cell-depleted T cells, or PBMCs.

Germline V gene sequence: CDR1 SNHLY, CDR2 FYNNEI. V lost 5 bases and J lost 0, with 10 bases in between. This CDR3 contains 14 residues. TCRdb's copy holds only in-frame clones and misses some; the assay was immunoSEQ multiplex PCR. The sample comprises around 100,000 clones, around 80% of which are singletons, and more than 20% rests with the top ten. This TCR came from a man in his 70s with active or convalescent COVID-19. Sequenced sample: peripheral blood. This rearrangement joins TRBV2 to TRBJ1-1; D may be TRBD1 (6 bases). This CDR3 is CASSLTGMNTEAFF. The CDR3 DNA reads TGTGCCAGCAGTTTAACAGGGATGAACACTGAAGCTTTCTTT.